The 28 T cell receptor beta chains below were found in one sample sequenced in a study of control samples from healthy donors and cancer patients (TCRdb year 2020). The method behind the library was the immunoSEQ multiplex PCR assay. Not all clones reach the TCRdb copy of this immuneACCESS table, which keeps in-frame sequences only. Checked studies attribute under half of the gap to unresolved V genes and leave the rest unexplained. This sample lists around 160,000 clones; 93% were detected once. The ten largest clones capture around 5.4% of the sample. Sequencing was done on a sample of blood. The origin of the receptors is a man aged 18 to 30 in good health.

V usage is TRBV12-5 and J usage is TRBJ2-7; the D gene is possibly TRBD1 (5 bases). Germline V gene data show CDR1 as LGHNT and CDR2 as FRNRAP. V gave up 5 bases and J gave up 1 base, with 12 bases separating them. The CDR3 is made up of 14 amino acids. The CDR3 sequence: CASGPGLGSYEQYF. The CDR3 nucleotides read TGTGCTAGTGGTCCAGGGTTAGGGTCCTACGAGCAGTACTTC.

This chain uses TRBV5-4 with TRBJ1-1; 8 bases are shared with TRBD1. The V segment lost 4 bases and the J segment 1 base; nucleotides outside the gene matches: 6. Germline V gene lookup returns CDR1 SGHNT and CDR2 YYREEE (reference sequence). This CDR3 is built from 15 residues. The CDR3 DNA sequence: TGTGCCAGCAGCATCACCGGACAGGGGAACACTGAAGCTTTCTTT. The encoded protein is CASSITGQGNTEAFF.

The chain carries TRBV5-1 and TRBJ2-5, with 7 positions matching TRBD2. The junction had 2 bases not matched to a gene; V was cut back by 3 bases and J by 3 bases. This CDR3 has 13 residues. Germline lookup yields CDR1 SGHRS and CDR2 YFSETQ. The CDR3 protein is CASSWGTKETQYF. The CDR3 DNA sequence: TGCGCCAGCAGCTGGGGGACTAAAGAGACCCAGTACTTC.

The chain carries TRBV19 and TRBJ2-1; the D gene is possibly TRBD1 (5 bases). The V end lost 3 bases, the J end lost 10 bases, and 10 bases lay between the germline ends. Germline V CDR1 and CDR2: LNHDA, SQIVND (reference sequence). CDR3 size: 12 residues. CDR3: CASSILSGEQFF. The CDR3 nucleotides are TGTGCCAGTAGTATTTTGTCAGGGGAGCAGTTCTTC. Full variable domain (remainder filled in from reference TRBV19 and TRBJ2-1): DGGITQSPKYLFRKEGQNVTLSCEQNLNHDAMYWYRQDPGQGLRLIYYSQIVNDFQKGDIAEGYSVSREKKESFPLTVTSAQKNPTAFYLCASSILSGEQFFGPGTRLTVL.

V gene TRBV9 combines with J gene TRBJ1-4, with D hard to call. V was pared by 2 bases and J by 6 bases, with 14 bases between. CDR1 is SGDLS and CDR2 is YYNGEE in the germline V gene. The CDR3 contains 15 residues. In DNA form, the CDR3 reads TGTGCCAGCAGCGTGGGGTCTTCACGGGATGAAAAACTGTTTTTT. Translated, it gives CASSVGSSRDEKLFF.

The V gene is TRBV28, the J gene TRBJ1-1; D is possibly TRBD1 (5 bases). V dropped 2 bases and J dropped 8 bases, with 12 bases sitting between them. The CDR3 is 13 residues long. Looked up from germline, CDR1 is MDHEN and CDR2 is SYDVKM. CDR3: CASSLPRQREAFF. Here the CDR3 DNA reads TGTGCCAGCAGTTTACCCCGACAGCGAGAAGCTTTCTTT.

Concerning this clone itself: One end of the junction does not line up with germline, which may come from a read error. The chain is built from TRBV28 and TRBJ1-6; no definite D call. Germline CDR1 and CDR2: MDHEN and SYDVKM. The CDR3 covers 17 residues. Here the CDR3 reads CASRLGRLSSYNSPLHF. Written as DNA, the CDR3 is TGTGCCAGCCGTTTGGGCAGGCTGAGCTCCTATAATTCACCCCTCCACTTT.

J is TRBJ2-2 and V is TRBV6-6, with D perhaps matching TRBD2 (5 bases). V was pared by 2 bases and J by 6 bases, with 16 bases between. There are 16 residues in the CDR3. Germline lookup yields CDR1 MNHNY and CDR2 SVGAGI (reference sequence). This CDR3 reads CASSYRAPRGAGELFF. Written as DNA, the CDR3 is TGTGCCAGCAGTTACCGGGCCCCCCGGGGAGCCGGGGAGCTGTTTTTT.

The rearrangement links TRBV19 to TRBJ1-2; tentatively, D is TRBD1 (5 bases). The V gene lost 7 bases and the J gene lost 2 bases, with 17 bases spanning the gap. This CDR3 is built from 15 residues. The germline V gene encodes CDR1 LNHDA and CDR2 SQIVND (reference sequence). The CDR3 nucleotides read TGTGCCAGTACTCCAGGGATACACCGAAACTATGGCTACACCTTC. Translating it yields CASTPGIHRNYGYTF.

The CDR3 DNA sequence: TGTGCCAGCTCGGCTGGGACAGGGGTTACGTACGAGCAGTACTTC. Protein sequence: CASSAGTGVTYEQYF. The chain has TRBV9 and TRBJ2-7; 10 positions match TRBD1. Trimming took 7 bases from V and 4 from J; bases not matched to a gene: 11. This CDR3 is 15 amino acids long. CDR1 is SGDLS and CDR2 is YYNGEE in the germline V gene.

The chain is built from TRBV19 and TRBJ2-7; 14 bases are a match to TRBD2. The CDR3 loop spans 15 amino acids. The germline V gene encodes CDR1 LNHDA and CDR2 SQIVND (reference sequence). With 5 bases clipped from V and 6 bases from J, the junction kept 6 bases outside the gene matches. For the CDR3, the DNA is TGTGCCAGTAGTTCCGGGACTAGCGGGAGTGGCGAGCAGTACTTC. This encodes CASSSGTSGSGEQYF.

CDR3 amino acids: CASSPQTATFTDTQYF. The CDR3 coding sequence is TGCGCCAGCAGCCCCCAGACAGCTACTTTCACAGATACGCAGTATTTT. This sequence joins TRBV5-1 and TRBJ2-3; tentative D call: TRBD1 (5 bases). Germline loops: CDR1 SGHRS, CDR2 YFSETQ. There are 16 residues in the CDR3. V was cut by 4 bases and J by 2 bases, with 17 bases left in between.

V gene TRBV25-1 combines with J gene TRBJ2-1; D perhaps matches TRBD1 (6 bases). V was clipped by 1 base and J by 8 bases, with 18 bases between them. The CDR3 covers 16 residues. The germline gives CDR1 MGHDK, CDR2 SYGVNS. CDR3 region: CASSESPYTGFDEQFF. The CDR3 coding sequence is TGTGCCAGCAGTGAATCCCCTTATACAGGGTTCGATGAGCAGTTCTTC.

This rearrangement joins TRBV7-9 to TRBJ1-4, with D unclear. Trimming removed 1 base from V and 10 bases from J, with 10 bases in between. The CDR3 consists of 13 residues. Germline V gives CDR1 SEHNR, CDR2 FQNEAQ (reference sequence). The CDR3 region is CASSLEGSGKLFF. CDR3 DNA sequence: TGTGCCAGCAGCTTAGAAGGATCTGGAAAACTGTTTTTT. The variable domain in full, with the rest retrieved from reference TRBV7-9 and TRBJ1-4, is DTGVSQNPRHKITKRGQNVTFRCDPISEHNRLYWYRQTLGQGPEFLTYFQNEAQLEKSRLLSDRFSAERPKGSFSTLEIQRTEQGDSAMYLCASSLEGSGKLFFGSGTQLSVL.

The chain has TRBV9 and TRBJ2-1, with 9 bases aligning to TRBD2. The CDR3 contains 15 residues. Germline-derived CDR1 and CDR2 are SGDLS and YYNGEE. Unmatched junction bases numbered 8, after V lost 3 bases and J lost 7 bases. Written as DNA, the CDR3 is TGTGCCAGCAGCGCATTTAGCGGGAGAGGGAATGAGCAGTTCTTC. Amino acids: CASSAFSGRGNEQFF.

The chain uses TRBV7-9 and TRBJ2-1; 9 bases agree with TRBD1. Germline V lookup: CDR1 SEHNR, CDR2 FQNEAQ (reference sequence). Unmatched junction bases numbered 13, after V lost 1 base and J lost 3 bases. The length of the CDR3 is 19 residues. CDR3 bases: TGTGCCAGCAGCTTAGATGGCTGGACTAGGGGACAGGGCTACAATGAGCAGTTCTTC. It yields the protein CASSLDGWTRGQGYNEQFF.

This clone has a single count. CDR3 bases: TGTGCCAGCCGGACGACAGGGAATGAAAAACTGTTTTTT. Protein: CASRTTGNEKLFF. The rearrangement uses TRBV11-2 and TRBJ1-4; 7 bases match TRBD1. Germline-derived CDR1 and CDR2 are SGHAT and FQNNGV. The trim removed 8 bases at V and 5 bases at J, leaving 5 bases unmatched. This CDR3 has 13 amino acids.

This chain connects TRBV7-6 to TRBJ2-1, with 10 bases fitting TRBD2. From germline, CDR1 is SGHVS and CDR2 FNYEAQ. There are 16 residues in the CDR3. Trimming removed 5 bases from V and 9 bases from J; junction bases left unmatched: 13. CDR3 protein: CASSSSGGNLMGEQFF. The CDR3 DNA reads as TGTGCCAGCAGCAGTAGCGGGGGGAATCTTATGGGTGAGCAGTTCTTC.

J is TRBJ2-7 and V is TRBV6-5; D is unresolved. The CDR3 runs 14 residues. Germline V gene sequence: CDR1 MNHEY, CDR2 SVGAGI. V lost 6 bases to trimming and J lost 0 bases, with 12 bases between them. This chain's CDR3 is CASSPVPSSYEQYF. The CDR3 DNA reads TGTGCCAGCAGCCCGGTCCCGAGCTCCTACGAGCAGTACTTC.

The V and J genes are TRBV6-5 and TRBJ1-1; D is ambiguous. CDR1 and CDR2 from the germline V gene are MNHEY and SVGAGI. V dropped 2 bases and J dropped 4 bases, with 5 bases sitting between them. The CDR3 contains 12 residues. DNA for the CDR3: TGTGCCAGCAGTTACGGGTCCACTGAAGCTTTCTTT. This gives the protein CASSYGSTEAFF.

The chain employs TRBV7-9 and TRBJ1-2, with 9 bases aligning to TRBD1. The V segment lost 5 bases and the J segment 8 bases; nucleotides outside the gene matches: 9. This CDR3 spans 14 amino acids. In germline, CDR1 is SEHNR, CDR2 FQNEAQ (reference sequence). CDR3 sequence reads: CASSPGQGRRGYTF. For the CDR3, the DNA is TGTGCCAGCAGCCCGGGACAGGGACGGCGGGGCTACACCTTC.

This chain links TRBV27 with TRBJ2-1; 7 nucleotides align to TRBD1. Germline V gene data show CDR1 as MNHEY and CDR2 as SMNVEV (reference sequence). V gave up 8 bases and J gave up 6 bases; unmatched junction bases: 4. The CDR3 spans 12 residues. CDR3 nucleotide sequence: TGTGCCAGCGTGGGACAGAGCAATGAGCAGTTCTTC. Translated: CASVGQSNEQFF.

V is TRBV7-8 and J is TRBJ1-2, with TRBD1 as a possible D gene (6 bases). The CDR3 runs to 15 residues. The germline V gene has CDR1 SGHVS and CDR2 FQNEAQ. V lost 2 bases and J 4 bases, leaving 14 bases between the germline ends. The CDR3, as DNA: TGTGCCAGCAGCTTATCAAGCGGAGGGGGCTATGGCTACACCTTC. Its translation is CASSLSSGGGYGYTF.

The chain uses TRBV3-1 (or the pseudogene TRBV3-2) and TRBJ2-7; TRBD1 matches 10 bases. Germline values: CDR1 LGHDT, CDR2 YNNKEL (reference sequence). V shed 1 base, J shed 4 bases, and the junction held 4 bases outside the gene matches. CDR3 length equals 15 residues. Here the CDR3 reads CASSQGTGGVYEQYF. CDR3 DNA: TGTGCCAGCAGCCAAGGGACAGGGGGAGTTTACGAGCAGTACTTC.

The chain carries TRBV6-5 and TRBJ2-7; 11 bases agree with TRBD2. V lost 10 bases and J lost 0; bases outside the gene matches: 5. This CDR3 is built from 14 residues. Germline CDR1 is MNHEY and CDR2 is SVGAGI. The CDR3 is CATGTSGSSYEQYF. The CDR3 DNA sequence: TGTGCCACCGGGACTAGCGGTAGCTCCTACGAGCAGTACTTC.

The chain uses TRBV6-5 and TRBJ2-5, with D possibly called TRBD1 or TRBD2 (5 bases each). Germline CDR1 and CDR2: MNHEY and SVGAGI. The length of the CDR3 is 12 residues. V lost 7 bases and J 4 bases, leaving 10 bases between the germline ends. The CDR3 DNA reads TGTGCCAGCAATAGGGACGGAGAGACCCAGTACTTC. Its protein is CASNRDGETQYF.

V and J are TRBV20-1 and TRBJ2-7, with D unresolved. Trimming removed 7 bases from V and 2 bases from J, with 9 bases in between. CDR3 length: 11 amino acids. CDR1 is DFQATT, CDR2 SNEGSKA, per germline (reference sequence). Here the CDR3 DNA reads TGCAGTGTCAGGTTTGCCTACGAGCAGTACTTC. Its protein is CSVRFAYEQYF.

Worth noting for this clone: Sequence at one end of the junction differs from germline and may be a read error. The V call is TRBV27, the J call TRBJ2-3; no firm D call. Germline lookup yields CDR1 MNHEY and CDR2 SMNVEV (reference sequence). The CDR3 totals 14 residues. CDR3 in amino acids: CASTLGRSTDTQYF. The CDR3 DNA sequence: TGTGCCAGCACTTTAGGGCGGAGCACAGATACGCAGTATTTT.